Described below is a single T cell receptor (beta chain) sequence and its context. Antigen specificity is unknown. The PCR contained 60 Vbeta and 13 Jbeta primers. Only in-frame clones appear in the TCRdb table, and some are missing; sequencing was by immunoSEQ multiplex PCR. The sample includes about 170,000 clones, approximately 80% of them seen just once. The CDR3 has 16 amino acids. The ends lost 3 bases at V and 2 bases at J; junction bases unmatched: 7. The V gene's germline CDR1 is LGHNA and CDR2 YSLEER. The entry originates in a study of cytomegalovirus exposure and HLA in healthy donors. On the study more broadly: Among 398 genotyped donors, roughly 81% fell in the Caucasian-associated ancestry cluster. Study-wide results and caveats: The study put 150 or so TCR beta chains on its list as cytomegalovirus-associated. In a later analysis, HLA-associated TCR beta chains were more clonally expanded than equally common others.

This TCR came from a woman aged 50 to 60 in good health and CMV-seronegative. Sequencing input: PBMCs. The rearrangement uses TRBV4-3 and TRBJ2-3, with 8 bases that match TRBD2. CDR3 region: CASSQDSGGLTDTQYF. CDR3 DNA sequence: TGCGCCAGCAGCCAGGACAGCGGGGGACTCACAGATACGCAGTATTTT.